Presented here are 25 T cell receptor beta chains from one specimen sequenced in a study of blood T cell repertoires in COVID-19. Sequenced by immunoSEQ multiplex PCR; TCRdb stores in-frame clones only, minus some. Of 400,000 to 450,000 clones detected, 85% to 90% appear once; the ten largest clones hold 0.75% to 0.85%. The sequencing input was peripheral blood. These receptors originate from a young man with COVID-19, enrolled during active disease.

The chain recombines TRBV5-1 with TRBJ2-7; 8 positions match TRBD1. V lost 3 bases, J lost 3 bases, and 8 bases stayed unmatched. CDR3 length equals 15 residues. Germline V gives CDR1 SGHRS, CDR2 YFSETQ. CDR3: CASSSYGQGIYEQYF. In nucleotides, the CDR3 is TGCGCCAGCAGCTCGTACGGACAGGGTATCTACGAGCAGTACTTC.

V usage is TRBV6-5 and J usage is TRBJ2-7; 7 nucleotides match TRBD1. Trimming cost V 6 bases and J 3 bases; bases outside gene matches: 8. CDR1 is MNHEY, CDR2 SVGAGI, per germline. This CDR3 region has 14 residues. CDR3 region: CASSSSRDSYEQYF. The CDR3 DNA is TGTGCCAGCAGCTCGTCCCGGGACAGCTACGAGCAGTACTTC.

The genes are TRBV25-1 and TRBJ2-7; 7 nucleotides line up with TRBD2. Germline V CDR1 and CDR2: MGHDK, SYGVNS. The CDR3 consists of 14 residues. The V and J ends lost 5 bases and 3 bases, in that order; junction bases with no gene match: 7. The CDR3 nucleotides are TGTGCCAGCAGTCCTTCGGGGGGTAACTACGAGCAGTACTTC. It specifies CASSPSGGNYEQYF.

This clone was observed once. J is TRBJ1-5 and V is TRBV5-6, with a tentative D call TRBD1 (5 bases). V was shortened by 0 bases and J by 7 bases, with 14 bases between the two germline ends. The CDR3 runs 15 residues. Germline V gene data show CDR1 as SGHDT and CDR2 as YYEEEE. The CDR3 is CASSLGTGGWQPQHF. CDR3 in DNA: TGTGCCAGCAGCTTGGGAACGGGGGGGTGGCAGCCCCAGCATTTT.

The V gene is TRBV5-1, the J gene TRBJ1-5; TRBD1 matches 11 bases. V gave up 4 bases and J gave up 6 bases; unmatched junction bases: 6. CDR1 is SGHRS, CDR2 YFSETQ, per germline. The CDR3 runs 15 residues. The CDR3 loop is CASSAGQGAGQPQHF. CDR3 coding DNA: TGCGCCAGCAGCGCAGGACAGGGGGCGGGTCAGCCCCAGCATTTT. Filled out from reference TRBV5-1 and TRBJ1-5, the complete variable domain reads KAGVTQTPRYLIKTRGQQVTLSCSPISGHRSVSWYQQTPGQGLQFLFEYFSETQRNKGNFPGRFSGRQFSNSRSEMNVSTLELGDSALYLCASSAGQGAGQPQHFGDGTRLSIL.

The CDR3 sequence: CASRGDRTSNQPQHF. The CDR3 DNA reads as TGTGCCAGCAGGGGGGACAGGACAAGCAATCAGCCCCAGCATTTT. This chain joins TRBV2 and TRBJ1-5; 8 bases map to TRBD1. Germline-derived CDR1 and CDR2 are SNHLY and FYNNEI. The CDR3 extends over 15 amino acids. The trim removed 6 bases at V and 1 base at J, leaving 5 bases unmatched. Combining the CDR3 with reference TRBV2 and TRBJ1-5 gives the whole variable domain EPEVTQTPSHQVTQMGQEVILRCVPISNHLYFYWYRQILGQKVEFLVSFYNNEISEKSEIFDDQFSVERPDGSNFTLKIRSTKLEDSAMYFCASRGDRTSNQPQHFGDGTRLSIL.

The V gene is TRBV7-8, the J gene TRBJ2-2, with 7 positions matching TRBD2. Germline lookup yields CDR1 SGHVS and CDR2 FQNEAQ. The CDR3 length is 16 residues. V was pared by 1 base and J by 3 bases, with 5 bases of the junction left unmatched. In DNA, the CDR3 is TGTGCCAGCAGCTTAGTGGAGCGGGGCTACACCGGGGAGCTGTTTTTT. Its protein product is CASSLVERGYTGELFF.

The V and J genes are TRBV27 and TRBJ2-7, with D possibly TRBD2 on 7 matching bases. Trimming left V 4 bases short and J 0 bases short, with 13 bases between. CDR3 length equals 15 residues. CDR1 is MNHEY, CDR2 SMNVEV, per germline (reference sequence). The CDR3 DNA reads TGTGCCAGCAGTTGGGGGGGCCTAAGCTCCTACGAGCAGTACTTC. Protein: CASSWGGLSSYEQYF.

The chain employs TRBV6-5 and TRBJ1-2, with 8 bases lining up with TRBD1. The CDR3 runs 13 residues. Per the germline V gene, CDR1 is MNHEY and CDR2 is SVGAGI. V shed 6 bases and J 4 bases; nucleotides not matched to a gene: 4. CDR3 coding DNA: TGTGCCAGCAGAGCAGGGGGCGGCTATGGCTACACCTTC. It translates to CASRAGGGYGYTF.

The sample holds a few counts of this clone. CDR3 nucleotides: TGTGCCAGCTCACTGGGACAGGGGGCGCGACACGAGCAGTACTTC. Its protein product is CASSLGQGARHEQYF. The chain is built from TRBV18 and TRBJ2-7; 12 bases match TRBD1. The CDR3 covers 15 residues. Trimming cost V 4 bases and J 5 bases; bases outside gene matches: 6. Germline V gene sequence: CDR1 KGHSH, CDR2 LQKENI.

The chain joins TRBV5-6 to TRBJ1-3; no definite D call. CDR1 and CDR2 (germline): SGHDT, YYEEEE. V lost 4 bases to trimming and J lost 0 bases, with 8 bases between them. This CDR3 is built from 14 residues. CDR3 protein: CASSLGFSGNTIYF. The CDR3 nucleotides are TGTGCCAGCAGCCTTGGCTTCTCTGGAAACACCATATATTTT.

V and J are TRBV7-6 and TRBJ1-2; TRBD1 aligns across 9 bases. Losses at the gene ends were 5 bases for V and 6 bases for J; bases not matched to a gene: 7. The length of the CDR3 is 14 residues. The V gene's germline CDR1 is SGHVS and CDR2 FNYEAQ. In DNA, the CDR3 is TGTGCCAGCAGCCGGGGACAGGGCGCTAATGGCTACACCTTC. Translated: CASSRGQGANGYTF.

This chain joins TRBV4-1 and TRBJ2-7; D gene uncertain. Germline CDR1 is MGHRA and CDR2 is YSYEKL. The germline V and J ends were trimmed by 3 bases and 0 bases, with 6 bases remaining between them. The CDR3 loop spans 13 amino acids. This CDR3 reads CASSHSISYEQYF. The CDR3, as DNA: TGCGCCAGCAGCCACAGTATCTCCTACGAGCAGTACTTC.

This clone was detected once. The chain couples TRBV28 to TRBJ2-7; 7 bases are a match to TRBD1. CDR1 and CDR2 from the germline V gene are MDHEN and SYDVKM. J gave up 2 bases and V 8 bases, and 12 bases lay outside the gene matches. The CDR3 totals 15 residues. In nucleotides, the CDR3 is TGTGCCAGCGGCGGAGACGACAGGGCTGCCTACGAGCAGTACTTC. Amino acids: CASGGDDRAAYEQYF.

V gene TRBV29-1 combines with J gene TRBJ1-2; D may be TRBD1 (6 bases). Trimming removed 5 bases at V and 0 bases at J, with 7 bases between. CDR1 and CDR2 (germline): SQVTM, ANQGSEA. The CDR3 covers 12 residues. The DNA for the CDR3 is TGCAGCGTTCGACAGGCTAACTATGGCTACACCTTC. As protein: CSVRQANYGYTF.

The J gene is TRBJ1-2, the V gene TRBV19; 7 nucleotides align to TRBD1. This CDR3 spans 13 amino acids. V lost 5 bases and J lost 8; bases outside the gene matches: 8. Germline V gene lookup returns CDR1 LNHDA and CDR2 SQIVND (reference sequence). The chain's CDR3 is CASSDRVGYGYTF. In nucleotides, the CDR3 is TGTGCCAGTAGTGACAGGGTGGGTTACGGCTACACCTTC.

This clone occurred once. The chain carries TRBV2 and TRBJ2-7, with 13 bases that match TRBD2. J gave up 3 bases and V 6 bases, and 2 bases lay outside the gene matches. CDR1 is SNHLY, CDR2 FYNNEI, per germline. The CDR3 has 14 amino acids. CDR3 sequence reads: CASSGTSGIYEQYF. CDR3 DNA sequence: TGTGCCAGCAGCGGGACTAGCGGGATCTACGAGCAGTACTTC.

This clone came up once. The chain carries TRBV30 and TRBJ2-5; D might be TRBD2 (6 bases). V lost 8 bases and J 4 bases, leaving 14 bases between the germline ends. The germline V gene encodes CDR1 GTSNPN and CDR2 SVGIG (reference sequence). The CDR3 runs to 12 residues. In DNA form, the CDR3 reads TGTGCCCTGAGGCGGGATGGAGAGACCCAGTACTTC. It encodes CALRRDGETQYF.

The chain links TRBV18 to TRBJ2-7; 11 bases agree with TRBD1. The CDR3 length is 15 residues. CDR1 and CDR2 from the germline V gene are KGHSH and LQKENI. The junction had 4 bases not matched to a gene; V was cut back by 3 bases and J by 3 bases. The DNA for the CDR3 is TGTGCCAGCTCACCCGGGACAGGGGGGGTCTACGAGCAGTACTTC. As protein: CASSPGTGGVYEQYF.

The rearrangement joins TRBV2 to TRBJ1-1; the D gene is possibly TRBD1 (5 bases). V gave up 8 bases and J gave up 4 bases, with 14 bases separating them. Germline CDR1 is SNHLY and CDR2 is FYNNEI. The CDR3 runs to 13 residues. For the CDR3, the DNA is TGTGCCAGCTGTCAGGGTAGGGTCACTGAAGCTTTCTTT. Translating it yields CASCQGRVTEAFF. Full variable domain (rest looked up from reference TRBV2 and TRBJ1-1): EPEVTQTPSHQVTQMGQEVILRCVPISNHLYFYWYRQILGQKVEFLVSFYNNEISEKSEIFDDQFSVERPDGSNFTLKIRSTKLEDSAMYFCASCQGRVTEAFFGQGTRLTVV.

The V gene is TRBV2, the J gene TRBJ1-5; 7 nucleotides line up with TRBD1. The germline gives CDR1 SNHLY, CDR2 FYNNEI. The J segment lost 5 bases and the V segment lost 5 bases, leaving 6 bases of the junction unmatched. CDR3 length: 14 amino acids. CDR3 loop: CASSSDREYQPQHF. CDR3 coding DNA: TGTGCCAGCAGTTCAGACAGGGAGTATCAGCCCCAGCATTTT.

The rearrangement links TRBV29-1 to TRBJ2-7; TRBD2 matches at 8 bases. Germline trimming cut 3 bases from V and 3 bases from J; bases unmatched to any gene: 7. The CDR3 covers 14 residues. CDR1 and CDR2 (germline): SQVTM, ANQGSEA. CDR3 sequence (DNA): TGCAGCGTTGATATCGCGGGAGGAGGCTACGAGCAGTACTTC. Its protein product is CSVDIAGGGYEQYF.

This clone has only one observation. The V call is TRBV20-1, the J call TRBJ2-5; D unresolved. CDR3 length: 11 residues. Germline V gives CDR1 DFQATT, CDR2 SNEGSKA (reference sequence). The V gene lost 6 bases and the J gene lost 7 bases, with 12 bases spanning the gap. DNA for the CDR3: TGCAGTGCCAACCAGTTCGCGACCCAGTACTTC. Encoded protein: CSANQFATQYF.

The chain uses TRBV11-2 and TRBJ2-2, with 8 bases fitting TRBD1. The CDR3 consists of 17 residues. Unmatched junction bases numbered 8, after V lost 1 base and J lost 4 bases. The germline V gene has CDR1 SGHAT and CDR2 FQNNGV. CDR3 coding DNA: TGTGCCAGCAGCTTAGCCTCAGGGGGCGCGGGCACCGGGGAGCTGTTTTTT. Encoded protein: CASSLASGGAGTGELFF. The full variable domain, rest sourced from reference TRBV11-2 and TRBJ2-2, is EAGVAQSPRYKIIEKRQSVAFWCNPISGHATLYWYQQILGQGPKLLIQFQNNGVVDDSQLPKDRFSAERLKGVDSTLKIQPAKLEDSAVYLCASSLASGGAGTGELFFGEGSRLTVL.

The chain joins TRBV4-1 to TRBJ1-2; D is possibly TRBD1 (6 bases). This CDR3 comprises 14 residues. Germline CDR1 MGHRA, CDR2 YSYEKL. V was pared by 4 bases and J by 8 bases, with 17 bases between. The CDR3 region is CASSPMGGAVGYTF. The CDR3 nucleotides are TGCGCCAGCAGCCCCATGGGGGGGGCGGTAGGCTACACCTTC.